Each of the 31 T cell receptor beta chains below was sequenced from the same sample in a study of cytomegalovirus exposure and HLA in healthy donors. PCR used 60 Vbeta primers and 13 Jbeta primers. Clones were read by immunoSEQ multiplex PCR, and TCRdb kept only the in-frame ones, dropping some. The profile shows approximately 190,000 clones, 65% to 85% of them singletons. Sequencing was performed on PBMCs. The source is a woman under 40 in good health and CMV-seropositive.

The genes are TRBV5-4 and TRBJ1-6; D ambiguous. Trimming took off 0 bases at V and 8 bases at J, with 6 bases between the two ends. Germline CDR1 and CDR2: SGHNT and YYREEE (reference sequence). CDR3 size: 13 residues. In nucleotides, the CDR3 is TGTGCCAGCAGCTTGGTTGGAGATTCACCCCTCCACTTT. This gives the protein CASSLVGDSPLHF.

This clone came up a few times. At one boundary the junction diverges from the germline segment, which might be a read error. The chain uses TRBV5-5 and TRBJ1-3; TRBD1 aligns across 7 bases. The length of the CDR3 is 15 residues. Germline V gene sequence: CDR1 SGHKS, CDR2 YYEKEE (reference sequence). The CDR3 loop reads CASRLEGASGNTIYF. The CDR3 DNA is TGTGCCAGCAGGTTGGAGGGGGCTTCTGGAAACACCATATATTTT. Full variable domain (missing parts from reference TRBV5-5 and TRBJ1-3): DAGVTQSPTHLIKTRGQQVTLRCSPISGHKSVSWYQQVLGQGPQFIFQYYEKEERGRGNFPDRFSARQFPNYSSELNVNALLLGDSALYLCASRLEGASGNTIYFGEGSWLTVV.

This clone has a single count. This chain connects TRBV4-1 to TRBJ2-7; 7 bases fit TRBD1. The CDR3 is 14 amino acids. V lost 3 bases to trimming and J lost 1 base; unmatched junction nucleotides: 3. Germline lookup yields CDR1 MGHRA and CDR2 YSYEKL. CDR3 coding DNA: TGCGCCAGCAGCCACCCGGGACAGTCCTACGAGCAGTACTTC. Its protein product is CASSHPGQSYEQYF.

V gene TRBV2 combines with J gene TRBJ2-5, with 13 bases matching TRBD2. Trimming at V came to 7 bases and at J to 2 bases, leaving 7 bases not matched to a gene. The CDR3 has 16 amino acids. Looked up from germline, CDR1 is SNHLY and CDR2 is FYNNEI. This CDR3 reads CASNRPGLAGQETQYF. DNA for the CDR3: TGTGCCAGCAACCGCCCGGGACTAGCGGGGCAAGAGACCCAGTACTTC.

The V gene is TRBV6-1, the J gene TRBJ2-3; the match to TRBD2 covers 12 bases. V shed 10 bases, J shed 8 bases, and the junction held 13 bases outside the gene matches. Germline V gene lookup returns CDR1 MNHNS and CDR2 SASEGT. The CDR3 covers 15 residues. DNA of the CDR3: TGTGCCACCTATCGGACTAGCGGGGCCTCCGGTACGCAGTATTTT. It yields the protein CATYRTSGASGTQYF.

The rearrangement uses TRBV10-2 and TRBJ1-2; TRBD1 matches at 7 bases. V trimming: 2 bases; J trimming: 8 bases; junction bases outside the gene matches: 8. This CDR3 is 14 amino acids long. CDR1 and CDR2 (germline): WSHSY, SAAADI. The CDR3 loop reads CASSEIGVGQGYTF. The CDR3 DNA follows: TGCGCCAGCAGTGAGATAGGGGTGGGACAGGGCTACACCTTC.

This clone was picked up a small number of times. V usage is TRBV6-5 and J usage is TRBJ1-4; possibly TRBD1 for D (5 bases). The germline V and J ends were trimmed by 6 bases and 3 bases, with 14 bases remaining between them. Germline CDR1 reads MNHEY; CDR2 reads SVGAGI. The CDR3 runs to 15 residues. This CDR3 reads CASSQSRVSNEKLFF. Written as DNA, the CDR3 is TGTGCCAGCAGCCAAAGCAGGGTATCTAATGAAAAACTGTTTTTT.

This chain joins TRBV27 and TRBJ2-3; 8 bases map to TRBD2. V gave up 4 bases and J gave up 2 bases; unmatched junction bases: 11. The CDR3 totals 17 residues. From germline, CDR1 is MNHEY and CDR2 SMNVEV (reference sequence). The CDR3 bases are TGTGCCAGCAGTTCCCCAAGGGCGGGGGGTTTCACAGATACGCAGTATTTT. Translating it yields CASSSPRAGGFTDTQYF.

The gene calls are TRBV13 and TRBJ2-2; tentatively, D is TRBD2 (6 bases). V shed 2 bases and J shed 0 bases, with 16 bases lying between them. This CDR3 has 18 residues. CDR1 PRHDT and CDR2 FYEKMQ come from the germline V gene (reference sequence). CDR3 in DNA: TGTGCCAGCAGCTTACTTTCCAGACTAGTCGCGAACACCGGGGAGCTGTTTTTT. It yields the protein CASSLLSRLVANTGELFF.

This clone was observed a handful of times. The chain carries TRBV7-8 and TRBJ1-2; no firm D call. Germline-derived CDR1 and CDR2 are SGHVS and FQNEAQ. The germline V and J ends were trimmed by 5 bases and 3 bases, with 16 bases remaining between them. This CDR3 comprises 15 residues. The CDR3 nucleotides are TGTGCCAGCAGCCCGAGGGAGGGATTAGACTATGGCTACACCTTC. Its translation is CASSPREGLDYGYTF. Combining the CDR3 with reference TRBV7-8 and TRBJ1-2 gives the whole variable domain GAGVSQSPRYKVAKRGQDVALRCDPISGHVSLFWYQQALGQGPEFLTYFQNEAQLDKSGLPSDRFFAERPEGSVSTLKIQRTQQEDSAVYLCASSPREGLDYGYTFGSGTRLTVV.

CDR3 sequence: CASTDLAGGQETQYF. In DNA, the CDR3 is TGCGCCAGCACCGACTTAGCGGGGGGGCAAGAGACCCAGTACTTC. V gene TRBV10-1 combines with J gene TRBJ2-5, with 11 positions matching TRBD2. Trimming cost V 7 bases and J 2 bases; bases outside gene matches: 6. The CDR3 contains 15 residues. Germline values: CDR1 WNHNN, CDR2 SYGVQD (reference sequence).

A single count supports this clone. V gene TRBV28 combines with J gene TRBJ2-5, with D uncertain. CDR1 is MDHEN, CDR2 SYDVKM, per germline. The ends were cut back, 2 bases at V and 2 bases at J, with 6 bases in the middle. The CDR3 consists of 13 residues. Written as DNA, the CDR3 is TGTGCCAGCAGTTTACTAGAGCAAGAGACCCAGTACTTC. Translated: CASSLLEQETQYF.

This clone was observed a single time. The chain carries TRBV4-2 and TRBJ2-1; D is perhaps TRBD2 (6 bases). V gave up 5 bases and J gave up 15 bases, with 20 bases separating them. CDR3 length: 13 residues. Germline assignment: CDR1 LGHNA and CDR2 YNFKEQ. This CDR3 reads CASSLGLIEDPFF. CDR3 nucleotide sequence: TGTGCCAGCAGCTTGGGACTGATCGAGGACCCGTTCTTC.

The gene calls are TRBV6-6 and TRBJ2-2, with TRBD2 identical over 13 bases. The CDR3 length is 16 residues. Germline CDR1 and CDR2: MNHNY and SVGAGI (reference sequence). Trimming at V came to 3 bases and at J to 7 bases, leaving 5 bases not matched to a gene. The CDR3 DNA reads as TGTGCCAGCAGTTATCGGACTAGCGGGGGCAACGGGGAGCTGTTTTTT. Its protein product is CASSYRTSGGNGELFF.

This CDR3 reads CATLKREKFKRSYNEQFF. As DNA, the CDR3 is TGTGCCACCTTAAAGCGGGAGAAGTTTAAGCGCTCCTACAATGAGCAGTTCTTC. The chain joins TRBV2 to TRBJ2-1, with 8 bases lining up with TRBD2. CDR3 size: 18 residues. Germline loops: CDR1 SNHLY, CDR2 FYNNEI. V shed 10 bases and J 0 bases; nucleotides not matched to a gene: 17.

This clone was detected a few times. This chain uses TRBV10-3 with TRBJ1-2, with D uncertain. Germline values: CDR1 ENHRY, CDR2 SYGVKD. This CDR3 is 17 amino acids long. Trimming took 7 bases from V and 1 from J, leaving 22 bases between them. CDR3 in DNA: TGTGCCATCAACGGCGGCAGTTCAATTAACCTTAACTATGGCTACACCTTC. Amino acids: CAINGGSSINLNYGYTF.

The chain uses TRBV6-6 and TRBJ2-3, with 7 bases that match TRBD2. This CDR3 comprises 13 residues. V lost 5 bases and J lost 5; bases outside the gene matches: 4. From germline, CDR1 is MNHNY and CDR2 SVGAGI (reference sequence). For the CDR3, the DNA is TGTGCCAGCAGTAGCGGGGTGGGAGATACGCAGTATTTT. It is translated as CASSSGVGDTQYF.

The chain recombines TRBV11-3 with TRBJ2-5; D unresolved. This CDR3 comprises 14 residues. V gave up 0 bases and J gave up 1 base, with 6 bases separating them. CDR1 is SGHNT and CDR2 is YENEEA in the germline V gene. The CDR3 is CASSLDPSQETQYF. The CDR3 DNA sequence: TGTGCCAGCAGCTTAGATCCTTCCCAAGAGACCCAGTACTTC.

This clone came up a few times. V usage is TRBV4-1 and J usage is TRBJ2-1; 7 bases are a match to TRBD1. After removal of 4 bases from V and 6 bases from J, the junction contained 9 bases not matched to a gene. This CDR3 spans 15 amino acids. Germline CDR1 MGHRA, CDR2 YSYEKL. This CDR3 is CASSPSRDSPNEQFF. Here the CDR3 DNA reads TGCGCCAGCAGCCCCTCCCGGGACAGCCCCAATGAGCAGTTCTTC.

This clone was recorded a few times. The V and J genes are TRBV27 and TRBJ1-1, with a possible D match to TRBD1 (5 bases). Germline V CDR1 and CDR2: MNHEY, SMNVEV (reference sequence). This CDR3 region has 14 residues. Trimming removed 8 bases from V and 2 bases from J, with 15 bases in between. CDR3 loop: CASLTRGVNTEAFF. The CDR3 DNA is TGTGCCAGCTTAACGCGGGGGGTTAACACTGAAGCTTTCTTT.

The chain employs TRBV9 and TRBJ1-1, with 7 bases identical to TRBD1. Germline V gives CDR1 SGDLS, CDR2 YYNGEE. V lost 1 base, J lost 2 bases, and 11 bases stayed unmatched. The CDR3 has 17 residues. CDR3 in DNA: TGTGCCAGCAGCGTATCCCCACAGGGGATGGGTAACACTGAAGCTTTCTTT. Its protein product is CASSVSPQGMGNTEAFF.

CDR3 residues: CAISETRRDSHSRNTIYF. CDR3 in DNA: TGTGCCATCAGTGAAACCAGAAGGGACAGCCATAGCAGAAACACCATATATTTT. The rearrangement links TRBV10-3 to TRBJ1-3; 7 nucleotides agree with TRBD1. Germline CDR1 reads ENHRY; CDR2 reads SYGVKD. This CDR3 contains 18 residues. Unmatched junction bases numbered 16, after V lost 3 bases and J lost 5 bases.

The chain couples TRBV7-9 to TRBJ1-6; tentatively, D is TRBD1 (5 bases). V was cut by 6 bases and J by 10 bases, with 19 bases left in between. The V gene's germline CDR1 is SEHNR and CDR2 FQNEAQ (reference sequence). This CDR3 contains 15 residues. CDR3 in amino acids: CASSTEYRKGSPLHF. The CDR3 region has the DNA TGTGCCAGCAGTACCGAATACAGGAAGGGCTCACCCCTCCACTTT.

V is TRBV27 and J is TRBJ2-2; the D gene is possibly TRBD2 (7 bases). CDR1 is MNHEY, CDR2 SMNVEV, per germline (reference sequence). The CDR3 has 16 amino acids. Trimming removed 7 bases at V and 0 bases at J, with 15 bases between. The CDR3 spells CASTELGGANTGELFF. The CDR3 nucleotides read TGTGCCAGCACGGAGTTAGGGGGGGCGAACACCGGGGAGCTGTTTTTT.

V usage is TRBV9 and J usage is TRBJ1-2; D is possibly TRBD1 (5 bases). CDR1 and CDR2 (germline): SGDLS, YYNGEE. The CDR3 loop spans 12 amino acids. Trimming took 3 bases from V and 7 from J, leaving 10 bases between them. This CDR3 reads CASSARESGYTF. For the CDR3, the DNA is TGTGCCAGCAGCGCCAGGGAATCTGGCTACACCTTC.

For the CDR3, the DNA is TGTGCCAGCAGCTTAGAGTGGGCAAACACAGATACGCAGTATTTT. Protein: CASSLEWANTDTQYF. This chain links TRBV7-2 with TRBJ2-3; D ambiguous. The ends were cut back, 1 base at V and 2 bases at J, with 10 bases in the middle. CDR3 size: 15 residues. The germline V gene encodes CDR1 SGHTA and CDR2 FQGNSA.

The gene calls are TRBV6-6 and TRBJ1-2; 8 nucleotides align to TRBD1. Trimming took 7 bases from V and 2 from J; bases not matched to a gene: 3. Germline assignment: CDR1 MNHNY and CDR2 SVGAGI (reference sequence). CDR3 length: 13 amino acids. The CDR3 loop reads CASMGTGNYGYTF. The CDR3 nucleotides are TGTGCCAGCATGGGGACAGGCAACTATGGCTACACCTTC.

This clone was counted a single time. This rearrangement joins TRBV27 to TRBJ1-5, with TRBD1 as a possible D gene (5 bases). CDR1 is MNHEY, CDR2 SMNVEV, per germline (reference sequence). V was cut by 8 bases and J by 3 bases, with 8 bases left in between. This CDR3 contains 12 residues. The CDR3 loop is CASGRVNQPQHF. CDR3 nucleotides: TGTGCCAGCGGCAGGGTCAATCAGCCCCAGCATTTT.

The J gene is TRBJ1-6, the V gene TRBV14; D not certain. Trimming left V 4 bases short and J 7 bases short, with 8 bases between. The germline V gene has CDR1 SGHDN and CDR2 FVKESK. The CDR3 covers 13 residues. CDR3 sequence (DNA): TGTGCCAGCAGCCCGAGCCTAAATTCACCCCTCCACTTT. It yields the protein CASSPSLNSPLHF.

About this clone: It differs at one base from a far larger clone, so likely a read error. The CDR3 region has the DNA TGTTCCAGCAGCTTGTGGTCTAGCGGGAGGCCGATCTACAATGAGCAGTTCTTC. It encodes CSSSLWSSGRPIYNEQFF. V and J are TRBV7-9 and TRBJ2-1, with TRBD2 matching over 11 bases. CDR1 SEHNR and CDR2 FQNEAQ come from the germline V gene (reference sequence). This CDR3 comprises 18 residues.

This clone was observed once. The genes are TRBV15 and TRBJ2-7; TRBD2 might be the D (5 bases). The CDR3 contains 13 residues. Germline V gene lookup returns CDR1 LNHNV and CDR2 YYDKDF (reference sequence). V lost 1 base, J lost 6 bases, and 10 bases lay in between. The CDR3 here is CATSRGGSGEQYF. The DNA for the CDR3 is TGTGCCACCAGCAGAGGTGGGAGTGGCGAGCAGTACTTC. Together with reference TRBV15 and TRBJ2-7, the CDR3 gives the full variable domain: DAMVIQNPRYQVTQFGKPVTLSCSQTLNHNVMYWYQQKSSQAPKLLFHYYDKDFNNEADTPDNFQSRRPNTSFCFLDIRSPGLGDTAMYLCATSRGGSGEQYFGPGTRLTVT.